This T cell receptor beta chain was documented in a study of blood T cell repertoires in COVID-19. Across the study: PBMCs, B-cell-depleted T cells, or T cells provided the cDNA or gDNA that made up the material.

Clones were read by immunoSEQ multiplex PCR, and TCRdb kept only the in-frame ones, dropping some. The table records 45,000 to 70,000 clones, approximately 82% of them present only once. The V and J ends lost 8 bases and 2 bases respectively, with 8 bases between them. Germline CDR1 KGHDR, CDR2 SFDVKD. This CDR3 has 12 residues. The chain recombines TRBV24-1 with TRBJ1-2; TRBD1 is a possible D gene (6 bases). The origin of this receptor is a woman older than 75 with acute or convalescent COVID-19. Input material: peripheral blood. The CDR3 bases are TGTGCCACCAAGGACAGCAACTATGGCTACACCTTC. Protein: CATKDSNYGYTF.